The 15 T cell receptor beta chains in this list originate from one sample, sequenced in a study of T cell repertoires in cytomegalovirus infection. No antigen is known for these receptors. One entry per CDR3 protein, called by TCRdb with MiXCR from the reads. This table holds hundreds of thousands of distinct CDR3 sequences, approximately 30% found once. The sequencing used cultured CD8+ T cells from PBMCs, collected from culture after CMV antigen stimulation. The receptors originated from a human donor in good health (CMV status not recorded). Some clones in this sample may be carry-over from other donors' samples.

This rearrangement joins TRBV11-2 to TRBJ2-4; possible D gene TRBD2, 6 bases. The CDR3 is 16 residues long. The germline CDR1 and CDR2 sequences are SGHAT and FQNNGV. Trimming cost V 2 bases and J 1 base, with 12 bases left between them. CDR3 coding DNA: TGTGCCAGCAGCTTAATTCTTGCGGGGGCCAAAAACATTCAGTACTTC. Residues: CASSLILAGAKNIQYF. The full variable domain, in which reference TRBV11-2 and TRBJ2-4 provide the parts outside the CDR3, is EAGVAQSPRYKIIEKRQSVAFWCNPISGHATLYWYQQILGQGPKLLIQFQNNGVVDDSQLPKDRFSAERLKGVDSTLKIQPAKLEDSAVYLCASSLILAGAKNIQYFGAGTRLSVL.

V usage is TRBV7-8 and J usage is TRBJ2-5; no clear D gene. V was pared by 0 bases and J by 5 bases, with 7 bases between. The CDR3 runs 13 residues. In germline, CDR1 is SGHVS, CDR2 FQNEAQ. The CDR3 is CASSLAKEETQYF. The CDR3 DNA follows: TGTGCCAGCAGCTTAGCGAAGGAGGAGACCCAGTACTTC.

CDR3 amino acids: CASRGNNEQFF. In DNA, the CDR3 is TGTGCCAGTAGGGGGAACAATGAGCAGTTCTTC. The genes are TRBV19 and TRBJ2-1; no reliable D call. V lost 6 bases to trimming and J lost 5 bases, with 5 bases between them. This CDR3 is built from 11 residues. Germline CDR1 LNHDA, CDR2 SQIVND (reference sequence).

This rearrangement joins TRBV7-4 to TRBJ2-5; 9 nucleotides align to TRBD1. This CDR3 has 15 residues. Germline assignment: CDR1 SGHVT and CDR2 SQSDAQ. With 1 base clipped from V and 1 base from J, the junction kept 1 base outside the gene matches. CDR3 coding DNA: TGTGCCAGCAGCTTAGACAGGGGGCTCCAAGAGACCCAGTACTTC. This gives the protein CASSLDRGLQETQYF. The full variable domain, with the rest looked up from reference TRBV7-4 and TRBJ2-5, is GAGVSQSPRYKVAKRGRDVALRCDSISGHVTLYWYRQTLGQGSEVLTYSQSDAQRDKSGRPSGRFSAERPERSVSTLKIQRTEQGDSAVYLCASSLDRGLQETQYFGPGTRLLVL.

This clonotype was counted a few times. The rearrangement joins TRBV18 to TRBJ1-4; TRBD1 agrees at 7 bases. The CDR3 is 14 residues long. Per germline, CDR1 KGHSH and CDR2 LQKENI. After removal of 0 bases from V and 7 bases from J, the junction contained 2 bases not matched to a gene. DNA for the CDR3: TGTGCCAGCTCACCACCGACAGGGATTGAAAAACTGTTTTTT. Its protein product is CASSPPTGIEKLFF.

Many counts were recorded for this clonotype. The chain employs TRBV7-8 and TRBJ2-3; no clear D gene. V was trimmed by 5 bases and J by 3 bases, leaving 9 bases between them. CDR3 size: 13 residues. Germline lookup yields CDR1 SGHVS and CDR2 FQNEAQ. The CDR3 DNA reads as TGTGCCAGCAGCACAAGACCTACAGATACGCAGTATTTT. Amino acids: CASSTRPTDTQYF.

This clonotype was seen many times. Written as DNA, the CDR3 is TGTGCCAGCAGTCCGGGACTAGCGGGGGGCTACGAGCAGTACTTC. It yields the protein CASSPGLAGGYEQYF. V is TRBV7-2 and J is TRBJ2-7; TRBD2 matches 15 bases. Per germline, CDR1 SGHTA and CDR2 FQGNSA. With 6 bases clipped from V and 3 bases from J, the junction kept 3 bases outside the gene matches. This CDR3 region has 15 residues.

This sequence joins TRBV7-6 and TRBJ2-5; the D is unclear. With 1 base removed from V and 2 bases from J, the gap between germline ends came to 8 bases. This CDR3 is built from 14 residues. Germline CDR1 is SGHVS and CDR2 is FNYEAQ. CDR3 bases: TGTGCCAGCAGCTTAGATTTTGGACAAGAGACCCAGTACTTC. This translates into CASSLDFGQETQYF. Complete variable domain (other parts from reference TRBV7-6 and TRBJ2-5): GAGVSQSPRYKVTKRGQDVALRCDPISGHVSLYWYRQALGQGPEFLTYFNYEAQQDKSGLPNDRFSAERPEGSISTLTIQRTEQRDSAMYRCASSLDFGQETQYFGPGTRLLVL.

This chain's CDR3 is CASSQGRRGFVETQYF. The CDR3 bases are TGTGCCAGCAGCCAAGGCCGGCGTGGATTTGTAGAGACCCAGTACTTC. This chain connects TRBV3-1 to TRBJ2-5; no clear D gene. CDR1 and CDR2 from the germline V gene are LGHDT and YNNKEL (reference sequence). With 1 base removed from V and 4 bases from J, the gap between germline ends came to 16 bases. There are 16 residues in the CDR3.

V and J are TRBV11-2 and TRBJ2-7, with TRBD2 as a possible D gene (6 bases). CDR1 SGHAT and CDR2 FQNNGV come from the germline V gene. V lost 1 base and J lost 3, with 13 bases in between. CDR3 length: 15 residues. The CDR3, as DNA: TGTGCCAGCAGCTTAGGGAGGGGACCTTTCTACGAGCAGTACGTC. Its protein product is CASSLGRGPFYEQYV.

Many counts were recorded for this clonotype. The V call is TRBV4-1, the J call TRBJ2-3, with D perhaps matching TRBD1 (5 bases). Germline-derived CDR1 and CDR2 are MGHRA and YSYEKL. The CDR3 covers 15 residues. Trimming pared 1 base from V and 2 bases from J, leaving 10 bases between. CDR3: CASSQARGFTDTQYF. DNA for the CDR3: TGCGCCAGCAGCCAAGCAAGGGGATTCACAGATACGCAGTATTTT.

This clonotype was seen just once. V and J are TRBV24-1 and TRBJ2-1; 8 bases are a match to TRBD2. The CDR3 loop spans 15 amino acids. The germline V gene has CDR1 KGHDR and CDR2 SFDVKD. With V trimmed by 5 bases and J by 4 bases, 6 bases remained unmatched. The CDR3 region is CATSVNGGEYNEQFF. DNA for the CDR3: TGTGCCACCAGTGTAAACGGGGGGGAGTACAATGAGCAGTTCTTC.

The chain combines TRBV19 with TRBJ1-1; D remains unclear. The CDR3 has 14 amino acids. Germline V gene data show CDR1 as LNHDA and CDR2 as SQIVND (reference sequence). The ends were cut back, 7 bases at V and 1 base at J, with 13 bases in the middle. For the CDR3, the DNA is TGTGCCAGTACCAATAAGAGGGCGAACACTGAAGCTTTCTTT. Protein: CASTNKRANTEAFF.

V is TRBV2 and J is TRBJ2-3; D is perhaps TRBD1 (6 bases). The V gene lost 5 bases and the J gene lost 0 bases, with 15 bases spanning the gap. The length of the CDR3 is 16 residues. CDR1 and CDR2 from the germline V gene are SNHLY and FYNNEI. The CDR3 region has the DNA TGTGCCAGCAGTTCAGACCTGGACAGTAGCACAGATACGCAGTATTTT. It codes for CASSSDLDSSTDTQYF.

CDR3 nucleotide sequence: TGTGCCAGCAGTTCGGCAGGGACAGGGGCATCCTACGAGCAGTACGTC. Translating it yields CASSSAGTGASYEQYV. The chain employs TRBV28 and TRBJ2-7, with 10 bases matching TRBD1. Germline CDR1 MDHEN, CDR2 SYDVKM. The CDR3 has 16 amino acids. V was clipped by 4 bases and J by 1 base; unmatched bases: 7.